This is a list of T cell receptor beta chains from one sample in a study of CD8+ T cells in alopecia areata. TCRdb keeps only in-frame clones here, not all; method: immunoSEQ multiplex PCR. Seen here are 120,000 to 150,000 clones, roughly 48% observed once, and the top ten hold 6.5% to 7.5%. The sequenced sample was CD4+ T cells sorted from blood. The receptors were sampled from a human donor with alopecia areata. Each CDR3 is given with its conserved first and last residue. D genes are given only for firm matches. The size field is filled for only some rows; it gives once, few, many or a size class.

J: TRBJ2-7; D: TRBD2; V: TRBV7-3; size: NA; CDR3: CASSPETSGSGYEQYF; DNA: TGTGCCAGCAGCCCGGAGACTAGCGGGAGCGGCTACGAGCAGTACTTC
J: TRBJ1-5; D: TRBD1; V: TRBV9; size: NA; CDR3: CASGSGQGLNQPQHF; DNA: TGTGCCAGCGGTTCGGGACAGGGGCTCAATCAGCCCCAGCATTTT
J: TRBJ1-5; D: NA; V: TRBV5-4; size: few; CDR3: CASSSAPNQPQHF; DNA: TGTGCCAGCAGCTCCGCCCCCAATCAGCCCCAGCATTTT
J: TRBJ2-5; D: NA; V: TRBV7-2; size: few; CDR3: CASSLASGSWETQYF; DNA: TGTGCCAGCAGCTTAGCGTCGGGGAGCTGGGAGACCCAGTACTTC
J: TRBJ1-2; D: TRBD1; V: TRBV5-1; size: NA; CDR3: CASSRVVGQGLYGYTF; DNA: TGCGCCAGCAGCAGGGTCGTTGGACAGGGCCTCTATGGCTACACCTTC
J: TRBJ1-1; D: NA; V: TRBV5-1; size: NA; CDR3: CASSQWGGGTEAFF; DNA: TGCGCCAGCAGCCAGTGGGGAGGCGGCACTGAAGCTTTCTTT
J: TRBJ1-2; D: NA; V: TRBV29-1; size: few; CDR3: CSVVKTEEYGYTF; DNA: TGCAGCGTCGTCAAAACAGAGGAATATGGCTACACCTTC
J: TRBJ2-3; D: NA; V: TRBV29-1; size: few; CDR3: CSALQQADTDTQYF; DNA: TGCAGCGCCCTACAGCAGGCAGACACAGATACGCAGTATTTT
J: TRBJ2-1; D: NA; V: TRBV28; size: few; CDR3: CASSTSSAEQFF; DNA: TGTGCCAGCAGTACTTCTAGCGCAGAGCAGTTCTTC
J: TRBJ2-1; D: TRBD2; V: TRBV6-1; size: NA; CDR3: CASSELAGGSTYNEQFF; DNA: TGTGCCAGCAGTGAACTAGCGGGAGGATCGACCTACAATGAGCAGTTCTTC
J: TRBJ2-7; D: TRBD1; V: TRBV18; size: NA; CDR3: CASSPSSGTGSYEQYF; DNA: TGTGCCAGCTCACCAAGTTCCGGGACAGGCTCCTACGAGCAGTACTTC
J: TRBJ2-7; D: NA; V: TRBV5-1; size: NA; CDR3: CASSLDWRSYEQYF; DNA: TGCGCCAGCAGCTTGGATTGGCGCTCCTACGAGCAGTACTTC
J: TRBJ2-7; D: TRBD2; V: TRBV5-1; size: NA; CDR3: CASSLQRDGTEQYF; DNA: TGCGCCAGCAGCTTACAGCGGGATGGTACCGAGCAGTACTTC
J: TRBJ2-3; D: NA; V: TRBV2; size: NA; CDR3: CASSETPQVNTDTQYF; DNA: TGTGCCAGCAGTGAGACCCCGCAGGTTAACACAGATACGCAGTATTTT
J: TRBJ2-3; D: NA; V: TRBV29-1; size: many; CDR3: CSIEGWVGTDTQYF; DNA: TGCAGCATCGAGGGTTGGGTGGGCACAGATACGCAGTATTTT
J: TRBJ1-5; D: NA; V: TRBV5-4; size: few; CDR3: CASSSGGGLNQPQHF; DNA: TGTGCCAGCAGCTCCGGAGGGGGGCTCAATCAGCCCCAGCATTTT
J: TRBJ2-2; D: NA; V: TRBV25-1; size: NA; CDR3: CASSEPGIPGELFF; DNA: TGTGCCAGCAGTGAGCCGGGGATTCCCGGGGAGCTGTTTTTT
J: TRBJ1-1; D: NA; V: TRBV29-1; size: few; CDR3: CSVGGRSTEAFF; DNA: TGCAGCGTTGGGGGGCGGAGTACTGAAGCTTTCTTT
J: TRBJ1-4; D: NA; V: TRBV11-1; size: few; CDR3: CASSRPGDASEKLFF; DNA: TGTGCCAGCAGCCGACCGGGGGACGCGTCCGAAAAACTGTTTTTT
J: TRBJ2-7; D: NA; V: TRBV14; size: NA; CDR3: CASSQTHEQYF; DNA: TGTGCCAGCAGCCAAACCCACGAGCAGTACTTC
J: TRBJ2-7; D: NA; V: TRBV28; size: few; CDR3: CASSRQIYEQYF; DNA: TGTGCCAGCAGTCGACAGATCTACGAGCAGTACTTC
J: TRBJ2-1; D: TRBD1; V: TRBV15; size: NA; CDR3: CATSRDFRDSDNEQFF; DNA: TGTGCCACCAGCAGAGATTTCCGGGACAGCGACAATGAGCAGTTCTTC
J: TRBJ1-2; D: TRBD1; V: TRBV19; size: few; CDR3: CASSTLPGQGYGYTF; DNA: TGTGCCAGTAGTACCTTACCGGGACAGGGATACGGCTACACCTTC
J: TRBJ2-3; D: NA; V: TRBV20-1; size: NA; CDR3: CSAERDTQYF; DNA: TGCAGTGCTGAGAGGGATACGCAGTATTTT
J: TRBJ1-5; D: NA; V: TRBV6-5; size: NA; CDR3: CASSEGPYQPQHF; DNA: TGTGCCAGCAGTGAGGGACCTTATCAGCCCCAGCATTTT
J: TRBJ1-2; D: NA; V: TRBV20-1; size: NA; CDR3: CSAWTAGGYTF; DNA: TGCAGTGCATGGACCGCTGGTGGCTACACCTTC
J: TRBJ1-2; D: NA; V: TRBV5-1; size: NA; CDR3: CASSTGSPLDYGYTF; DNA: TGCGCCAGCAGCACCGGGTCACCCCTGGACTATGGCTACACCTTC
J: TRBJ2-3; D: NA; V: TRBV27; size: NA; CDR3: CASSRYDTQYF; DNA: TGTGCCAGCAGCCGATACGATACGCAGTATTTT
J: TRBJ2-7; D: NA; V: TRBV29-1; size: few; CDR3: CSVAVSSRSLYEQYF; DNA: TGCAGCGTTGCAGTTAGTTCCAGAAGTCTCTACGAGCAGTACTTC
J: TRBJ1-2; D: TRBD1; V: TRBV7-2; size: few; CDR3: CASSAQSTGERGYTF; DNA: TGTGCCAGCAGCGCACAATCCACAGGGGAGAGAGGCTACACCTTC
J: TRBJ1-1; D: TRBD1; V: TRBV29-1; size: NA; CDR3: CSVEGQINTEAFF; DNA: TGCAGCGTTGAGGGACAGATAAACACTGAAGCTTTCTTT
J: TRBJ2-2; D: NA; V: TRBV6-5; size: NA; CDR3: CASSYGPGELFF; DNA: TGTGCCAGCAGTTACGGTCCCGGGGAGCTGTTTTTT
J: TRBJ1-3; D: NA; V: TRBV29-1; size: NA; CDR3: CSVYSGNTIYF; DNA: TGCAGCGTTTACTCTGGAAACACCATATATTTT
J: TRBJ2-5; D: NA; V: TRBV5-4; size: NA; CDR3: CASKMADHKETQYF; DNA: TGTGCCAGCAAGATGGCGGACCATAAAGAGACCCAGTACTTC
J: TRBJ2-1; D: NA; V: TRBV9; size: once; CDR3: CASSATLVEEQFF; DNA: TGTGCCAGCAGTGCTACCCTGGTAGAGGAGCAGTTCTTC
J: TRBJ2-1; D: TRBD2; V: TRBV29-1; size: NA; CDR3: CSVALLAGVYEQFF; DNA: TGCAGCGTTGCTTTACTAGCGGGAGTCTATGAGCAGTTCTTC
J: TRBJ2-5; D: NA; V: TRBV7-6; size: few; CDR3: CASSLPPGGETQYF; DNA: TGTGCCAGCAGCCTGCCTCCCGGGGGAGAGACCCAGTACTTC
J: TRBJ1-1; D: TRBD1; V: TRBV6-6; size: few; CDR3: CATDRDTEAFF; DNA: TGTGCCACGGACAGGGACACTGAAGCTTTCTTT